This note documents a single T cell receptor (beta chain) sequence. Antigen: not known. The data originate from a study of radiotherapy plus CTLA-4 blockade in lung cancer. Background on the study: With 31% of patients having disease control, objective responses were seen in approximately 19%.

The germline CDR1 and CDR2 sequences are SGHVS and FQNEAQ. The junction had 17 bases not matched to a gene; V was cut back by 2 bases and J by 4 bases. The CDR3 runs 18 residues. Profiling relied on immunoSEQ multiplex PCR, and the TCRdb table lists in-frame clones only, not all of them. The table has about 94,000 clones, around 84% seen once. Study findings and constraints: TCR clones originating in tumors grew in number in blood after radiotherapy plus ipilimumab. Early clonal dynamics of blood T cells, together with interferon-beta, were reported as the best response predictor.

Patients with chemo-refractory metastatic non-small-cell lung cancer received focal radiation plus CTLA-4 blockade with ipilimumab. V and J are TRBV7-8 and TRBJ2-7, with 7 bases identical to TRBD2. Source: peripheral blood, taken from a patient treated with radiotherapy plus ipilimumab. This receptor was identified in a human donor with non-small cell lung cancer that progressed on radiotherapy plus ipilimumab. This CDR3 reads CASSLSPSGTQSLYEQYV. The CDR3, as DNA: TGTGCCAGCAGCTTATCTCCCAGCGGGACTCAAAGCCTGTACGAGCAGTACGTC.